These T cell receptor beta chains were read from a single sample in a study of blood T cell repertoires in COVID-19. The repertoire was sequenced with immunoSEQ multiplex PCR; TCRdb's copy has only in-frame clones and lacks some. The repertoire holds about 350,000 clones, with about 87% as singletons. The specimen sequenced was peripheral blood. These receptors were obtained from a man in his thirties or forties with COVID-19, enrolled during active disease. The CDR3 runs from the conserved cysteine through the conserved F or W. Fields, in order: D gene, CDR3 length, clone size, J gene, V gene, CDR3 protein, CDR3 DNA. A D gene is named only where the DNA matches it firmly. Rows give clone size only sometimes, using once, few, many, or a class for an expanded clone.

d_gene: NA
len: 12
abundance: NA
j_gene: TRBJ2-1
v_gene: TRBV5-8
CDR3aa: CASSATTEEQFF
CDR3nt: TGTGCCAGCAGCGCTACTACCGAAGAGCAGTTCTTC

d_gene: NA
len: 15
abundance: NA
j_gene: TRBJ2-1
v_gene: TRBV4-1
CDR3aa: CASSQGRVGYNEQFF
CDR3nt: TGCGCCAGCAGCCAAGGGCGGGTTGGCTACAATGAGCAGTTCTTC

d_gene: TRBD1
len: 17
abundance: NA
j_gene: TRBJ1-1
v_gene: TRBV27
CDR3aa: CASNPYRTGGMNTEAFF
CDR3nt: TGTGCCAGCAATCCCTACCGGACAGGGGGCATGAACACTGAAGCTTTCTTT

d_gene: TRBD1
len: 17
abundance: NA
j_gene: TRBJ2-1
v_gene: TRBV7-9
CDR3aa: CAEADPSRDRGHLEQFF
CDR3nt: TGTGCCGAGGCGGATCCCTCGAGGGACAGGGGGCACCTTGAGCAGTTCTTC

d_gene: NA
len: 12
abundance: NA
j_gene: TRBJ1-2
v_gene: TRBV9
CDR3aa: CASEGWGYGYTF
CDR3nt: TGTGCCAGCGAGGGATGGGGCTATGGCTACACCTTC

d_gene: NA
len: 14
abundance: NA
j_gene: TRBJ2-7
v_gene: TRBV7-2
CDR3aa: CASSSDRLSYEQYF
CDR3nt: TGTGCCAGCAGCTCCGATCGGTTGAGCTACGAGCAGTACTTC

d_gene: TRBD1
len: 14
abundance: NA
j_gene: TRBJ1-2
v_gene: TRBV20-1
CDR3aa: CSASVNRGFYGYTF
CDR3nt: TGCAGTGCTAGTGTTAACAGGGGGTTTTATGGCTACACCTTC

d_gene: NA
len: 16
abundance: NA
j_gene: TRBJ1-3
v_gene: TRBV6-1
CDR3aa: CASSVSQGLEGNTIYF
CDR3nt: TGTGCCAGCAGTGTTTCTCAGGGCTTGGAGGGAAACACCATATATTTT

d_gene: NA
len: 15
abundance: NA
j_gene: TRBJ1-1
v_gene: TRBV7-8
CDR3aa: CASSSLAGVLTEAFF
CDR3nt: TGTGCCAGCAGCTCCCTGGCAGGGGTCCTCACTGAAGCTTTCTTT

d_gene: NA
len: 16
abundance: NA
j_gene: TRBJ1-4
v_gene: TRBV21-1
CDR3aa: CASSKAERRRNEKLFF
CDR3nt: TGTGCCAGCAGCAAAGCGGAGCGGAGACGGAATGAAAAACTGTTTTTT

d_gene: NA
len: 14
abundance: NA
j_gene: TRBJ1-5
v_gene: TRBV6-2/TRBV6-3
CDR3aa: CASSWPRGNQPQHF
CDR3nt: TGTGCCAGCAGTTGGCCCAGGGGCAATCAGCCCCAGCATTTT

d_gene: TRBD2
len: 15
abundance: NA
j_gene: TRBJ2-5
v_gene: TRBV19
CDR3aa: CASSHGTSGGETQYF
CDR3nt: TGTGCCAGTAGTCACGGGACTAGCGGGGGGGAGACCCAGTACTTC

d_gene: NA
len: 15
abundance: once
j_gene: TRBJ1-2
v_gene: TRBV6-5
CDR3aa: CASSYRRGGGNGYTF
CDR3nt: TGTGCCAGCAGTTATCGCCGCGGGGGAGGTAATGGCTACACCTTC

d_gene: NA
len: 13
abundance: NA
j_gene: TRBJ2-7
v_gene: TRBV27
CDR3aa: CASARKGVYEQYF
CDR3nt: TGTGCCAGCGCCCGAAAGGGGGTCTACGAGCAGTACTTC

d_gene: NA
len: 12
abundance: few
j_gene: TRBJ2-7
v_gene: TRBV28
CDR3aa: CASRWASREQYF
CDR3nt: TGTGCCAGCAGATGGGCTAGCCGCGAGCAGTACTTC

d_gene: NA
len: 16
abundance: NA
j_gene: TRBJ2-3
v_gene: TRBV2
CDR3aa: CASSVGVLRVTDTQYF
CDR3nt: TGTGCCAGCAGTGTTGGGGTCCTGAGGGTCACAGATACGCAGTATTTT

d_gene: TRBD2
len: 14
abundance: NA
j_gene: TRBJ2-5
v_gene: TRBV6-5
CDR3aa: CASGYRGGRETQYF
CDR3nt: TGTGCCAGCGGTTACCGCGGGGGACGAGAGACCCAGTACTTC

d_gene: NA
len: 16
abundance: NA
j_gene: TRBJ2-3
v_gene: TRBV5-4
CDR3aa: CASSSVLVRSTDTQYF
CDR3nt: TGTGCCAGCAGTTCTGTACTAGTTAGGAGCACAGATACGCAGTATTTT

d_gene: TRBD1
len: 14
abundance: few
j_gene: TRBJ1-6
v_gene: TRBV5-1
CDR3aa: CASRNRDSNSPLHF
CDR3nt: TGCGCCAGCAGAAATCGGGACAGTAATTCACCCCTCCACTTT

d_gene: TRBD1
len: 18
abundance: once
j_gene: TRBJ2-5
v_gene: TRBV18
CDR3aa: CASSARQGVRGLQETQYF
CDR3nt: TGTGCCAGCTCAGCAAGACAGGGCGTTCGGGGTCTCCAAGAGACCCAGTACTTC

d_gene: TRBD1
len: 15
abundance: NA
j_gene: TRBJ1-2
v_gene: TRBV7-9
CDR3aa: CASSRELGQGYGYTF
CDR3nt: TGTGCCAGCAGCCGCGAACTGGGACAGGGGTATGGCTACACCTTC

d_gene: TRBD1
len: 14
abundance: NA
j_gene: TRBJ1-4
v_gene: TRBV5-4
CDR3aa: CASSSDREGGKLFF
CDR3nt: TGTGCCAGCAGCTCGGACAGGGAGGGGGGAAAACTGTTTTTT

d_gene: TRBD2
len: 16
abundance: NA
j_gene: TRBJ2-7
v_gene: TRBV27
CDR3aa: CAIKRLAGGTGGEQYF
CDR3nt: TGTGCCATCAAGAGGCTAGCGGGAGGTACGGGGGGCGAGCAGTACTTC

d_gene: NA
len: 17
abundance: NA
j_gene: TRBJ2-2
v_gene: TRBV28
CDR3aa: CASRSRQGPWLTGELFF
CDR3nt: TGTGCCAGCAGATCCCGACAAGGCCCATGGCTGACCGGGGAGCTGTTTTTT

d_gene: NA
len: 15
abundance: once
j_gene: TRBJ2-7
v_gene: TRBV5-5
CDR3aa: CASSLGGDPFYEQYF
CDR3nt: TGTGCCAGCAGCTTAGGGGGGGACCCTTTCTACGAGCAGTACTTC

d_gene: NA
len: 13
abundance: NA
j_gene: TRBJ2-3
v_gene: TRBV7-9
CDR3aa: CASSPHLTDTQYF
CDR3nt: TGTGCCAGCAGCCCACACCTCACAGATACGCAGTATTTT

d_gene: NA
len: 17
abundance: NA
j_gene: TRBJ2-7
v_gene: TRBV28
CDR3aa: CASSLYGGYTSSYEQYF
CDR3nt: TGTGCCAGCAGTTTATATGGGGGGTACACAAGCTCCTACGAGCAGTACTTC

d_gene: TRBD1
len: 14
abundance: NA
j_gene: TRBJ1-5
v_gene: TRBV19
CDR3aa: CASSPPTGSQPQHF
CDR3nt: TGTGCCAGTAGTCCGCCGACAGGGAGCCAGCCCCAGCATTTT

d_gene: NA
len: 12
abundance: NA
j_gene: TRBJ1-1
v_gene: TRBV6-1
CDR3aa: CASSELTGEAFF
CDR3nt: TGTGCCAGCAGTGAACTAACAGGTGAAGCTTTCTTT

d_gene: TRBD1
len: 14
abundance: NA
j_gene: TRBJ2-2
v_gene: TRBV13
CDR3aa: CASMGQGDTGELFF
CDR3nt: TGTGCCAGCATGGGACAGGGTGACACCGGGGAGCTGTTTTTT

d_gene: TRBD1
len: 13
abundance: few
j_gene: TRBJ2-7
v_gene: TRBV5-6
CDR3aa: CASSSGQGYEQYF
CDR3nt: TGTGCCAGCAGCTCGGGACAGGGCTACGAGCAGTACTTC

d_gene: NA
len: 15
abundance: NA
j_gene: TRBJ1-2
v_gene: TRBV6-1
CDR3aa: CASSEAGTDHYGYTF
CDR3nt: TGTGCCAGCAGTGAAGCCGGAACAGATCACTATGGCTACACCTTC

d_gene: TRBD1
len: 16
abundance: NA
j_gene: TRBJ1-2
v_gene: TRBV9
CDR3aa: CASSGPLRDRDYGYTF
CDR3nt: TGTGCCAGCAGCGGCCCCCTACGGGACAGGGACTATGGCTACACCTTC

d_gene: TRBD1
len: 12
abundance: few
j_gene: TRBJ2-1
v_gene: TRBV29-1
CDR3aa: CSVEKYRGEQFF
CDR3nt: TGCAGCGTTGAAAAATACAGGGGTGAGCAGTTCTTC

d_gene: NA
len: 15
abundance: NA
j_gene: TRBJ2-7
v_gene: TRBV19
CDR3aa: CASSIGGRTSNEQYF
CDR3nt: TGTGCCAGTAGTATAGGGGGCAGGACCTCGAACGAGCAGTACTTC

d_gene: TRBD2
len: 16
abundance: NA
j_gene: TRBJ2-7
v_gene: TRBV7-6
CDR3aa: CASREGLAGNSYEQYF
CDR3nt: TGTGCCAGCAGGGAGGGACTAGCGGGTAACTCCTACGAGCAGTACTTC

d_gene: NA
len: 14
abundance: NA
j_gene: TRBJ2-2
v_gene: TRBV29-1
CDR3aa: CSVEAQGNTGELFF
CDR3nt: TGCAGCGTTGAAGCACAGGGCAACACCGGGGAGCTGTTTTTT

d_gene: NA
len: 14
abundance: NA
j_gene: TRBJ1-1
v_gene: TRBV7-3
CDR3aa: CASSLRSDSTEAFF
CDR3nt: TGTGCCAGCAGCTTAAGGTCTGATAGCACTGAAGCTTTCTTT

d_gene: TRBD2
len: 17
abundance: NA
j_gene: TRBJ2-3
v_gene: TRBV6-4
CDR3aa: CASSEGTSGSGTDTQYF
CDR3nt: TGTGCCAGCAGTGAAGGGACTAGCGGGAGCGGCACAGATACGCAGTATTTT

d_gene: TRBD1
len: 13
abundance: once
j_gene: TRBJ2-1
v_gene: TRBV10-3
CDR3aa: CAIGDREYNEQFF
CDR3nt: TGTGCCATCGGGGACAGGGAATACAATGAGCAGTTCTTC

d_gene: NA
len: 14
abundance: NA
j_gene: TRBJ2-5
v_gene: TRBV3-1/TRBV3-2
CDR3aa: CASSQYELDGTQYF
CDR3nt: TGTGCCAGCAGCCAATACGAACTAGATGGGACCCAGTACTTC

d_gene: TRBD2
len: 21
abundance: NA
j_gene: TRBJ2-3
v_gene: TRBV4-2
CDR3aa: CASSLKPGLAGVRSRTDTQYF
CDR3nt: TGTGCCAGCAGCCTGAAACCGGGACTAGCGGGAGTGAGGAGCCGCACAGATACGCAGTATTTT

d_gene: NA
len: 14
abundance: NA
j_gene: TRBJ1-2
v_gene: TRBV6-5
CDR3aa: CASSTRGTNYGYTF
CDR3nt: TGTGCCAGCAGTACGAGGGGGACTAACTATGGCTACACCTTC

d_gene: NA
len: 15
abundance: few
j_gene: TRBJ2-5
v_gene: TRBV14
CDR3aa: CASSHIRVAQETQYF
CDR3nt: TGTGCCAGCAGCCACATCCGGGTCGCTCAAGAGACCCAGTACTTC

d_gene: NA
len: 15
abundance: NA
j_gene: TRBJ1-1
v_gene: TRBV7-2
CDR3aa: CASSLLNIMNTEAFF
CDR3nt: TGTGCCAGCAGCTTGCTTAACATCATGAACACTGAAGCTTTCTTT

d_gene: NA
len: 14
abundance: NA
j_gene: TRBJ2-1
v_gene: TRBV11-2
CDR3aa: CASSLGGSYNEQFF
CDR3nt: TGTGCCAGCAGCCTTGGGGGGTCCTACAATGAGCAGTTCTTC

d_gene: TRBD2
len: 15
abundance: NA
j_gene: TRBJ2-1
v_gene: TRBV6-2/TRBV6-3
CDR3aa: CASSYSPSGRREQFF
CDR3nt: TGTGCCAGCAGTTACTCTCCTAGCGGGAGACGCGAGCAGTTCTTC

d_gene: NA
len: 12
abundance: NA
j_gene: TRBJ2-3
v_gene: TRBV3-1/TRBV3-2
CDR3aa: CASSQGAAVKYF
CDR3nt: TGTGCCAGCAGCCAAGGTGCAGCGGTAAAGTATTTT

d_gene: NA
len: 12
abundance: NA
j_gene: TRBJ2-5
v_gene: TRBV27
CDR3aa: CASSSTRNKWYF
CDR3nt: TGTGCCAGCAGTTCGACGCGGAACAAGTGGTACTTC